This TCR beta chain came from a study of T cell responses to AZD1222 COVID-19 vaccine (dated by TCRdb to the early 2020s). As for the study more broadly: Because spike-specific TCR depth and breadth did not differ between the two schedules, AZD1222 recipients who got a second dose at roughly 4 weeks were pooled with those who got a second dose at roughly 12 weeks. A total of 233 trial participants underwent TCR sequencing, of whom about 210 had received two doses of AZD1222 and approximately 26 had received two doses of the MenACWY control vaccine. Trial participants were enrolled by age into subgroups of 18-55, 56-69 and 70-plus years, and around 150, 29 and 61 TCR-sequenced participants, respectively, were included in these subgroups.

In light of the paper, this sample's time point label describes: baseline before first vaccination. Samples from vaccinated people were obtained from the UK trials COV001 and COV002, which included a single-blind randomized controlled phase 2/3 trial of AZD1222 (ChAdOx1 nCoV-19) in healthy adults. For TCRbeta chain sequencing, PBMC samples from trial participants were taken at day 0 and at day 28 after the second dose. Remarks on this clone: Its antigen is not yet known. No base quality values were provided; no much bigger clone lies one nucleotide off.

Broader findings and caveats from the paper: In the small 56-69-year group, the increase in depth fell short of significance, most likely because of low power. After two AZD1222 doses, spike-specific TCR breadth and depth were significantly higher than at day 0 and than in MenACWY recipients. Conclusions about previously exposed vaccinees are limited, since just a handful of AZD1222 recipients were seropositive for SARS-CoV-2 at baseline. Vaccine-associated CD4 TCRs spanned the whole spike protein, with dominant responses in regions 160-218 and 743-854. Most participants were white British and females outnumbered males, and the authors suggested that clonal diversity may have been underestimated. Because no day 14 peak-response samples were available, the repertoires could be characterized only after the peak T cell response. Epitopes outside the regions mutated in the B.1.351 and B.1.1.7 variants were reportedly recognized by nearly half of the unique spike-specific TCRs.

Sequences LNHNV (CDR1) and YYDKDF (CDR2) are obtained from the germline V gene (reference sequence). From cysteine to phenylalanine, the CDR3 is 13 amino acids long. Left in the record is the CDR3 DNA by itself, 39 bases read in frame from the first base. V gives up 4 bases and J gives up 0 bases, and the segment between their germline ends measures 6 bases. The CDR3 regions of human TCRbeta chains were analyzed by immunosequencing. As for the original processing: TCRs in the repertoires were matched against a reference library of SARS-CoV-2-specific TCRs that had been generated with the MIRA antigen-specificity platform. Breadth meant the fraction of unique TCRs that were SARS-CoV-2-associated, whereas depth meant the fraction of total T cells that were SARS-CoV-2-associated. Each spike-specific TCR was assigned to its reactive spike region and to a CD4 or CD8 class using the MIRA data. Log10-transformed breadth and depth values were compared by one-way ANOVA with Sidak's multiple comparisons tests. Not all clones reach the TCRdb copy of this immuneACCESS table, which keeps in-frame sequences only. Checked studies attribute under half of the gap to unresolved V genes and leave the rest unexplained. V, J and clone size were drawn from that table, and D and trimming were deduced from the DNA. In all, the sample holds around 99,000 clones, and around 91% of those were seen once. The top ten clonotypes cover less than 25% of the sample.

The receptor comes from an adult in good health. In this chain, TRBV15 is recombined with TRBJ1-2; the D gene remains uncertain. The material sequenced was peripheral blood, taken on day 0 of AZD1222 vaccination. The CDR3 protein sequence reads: CATSTGANYGYTF. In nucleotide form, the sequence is TGTGCCACCAGCACGGGAGCTAACTATGGCTACACCTTC.